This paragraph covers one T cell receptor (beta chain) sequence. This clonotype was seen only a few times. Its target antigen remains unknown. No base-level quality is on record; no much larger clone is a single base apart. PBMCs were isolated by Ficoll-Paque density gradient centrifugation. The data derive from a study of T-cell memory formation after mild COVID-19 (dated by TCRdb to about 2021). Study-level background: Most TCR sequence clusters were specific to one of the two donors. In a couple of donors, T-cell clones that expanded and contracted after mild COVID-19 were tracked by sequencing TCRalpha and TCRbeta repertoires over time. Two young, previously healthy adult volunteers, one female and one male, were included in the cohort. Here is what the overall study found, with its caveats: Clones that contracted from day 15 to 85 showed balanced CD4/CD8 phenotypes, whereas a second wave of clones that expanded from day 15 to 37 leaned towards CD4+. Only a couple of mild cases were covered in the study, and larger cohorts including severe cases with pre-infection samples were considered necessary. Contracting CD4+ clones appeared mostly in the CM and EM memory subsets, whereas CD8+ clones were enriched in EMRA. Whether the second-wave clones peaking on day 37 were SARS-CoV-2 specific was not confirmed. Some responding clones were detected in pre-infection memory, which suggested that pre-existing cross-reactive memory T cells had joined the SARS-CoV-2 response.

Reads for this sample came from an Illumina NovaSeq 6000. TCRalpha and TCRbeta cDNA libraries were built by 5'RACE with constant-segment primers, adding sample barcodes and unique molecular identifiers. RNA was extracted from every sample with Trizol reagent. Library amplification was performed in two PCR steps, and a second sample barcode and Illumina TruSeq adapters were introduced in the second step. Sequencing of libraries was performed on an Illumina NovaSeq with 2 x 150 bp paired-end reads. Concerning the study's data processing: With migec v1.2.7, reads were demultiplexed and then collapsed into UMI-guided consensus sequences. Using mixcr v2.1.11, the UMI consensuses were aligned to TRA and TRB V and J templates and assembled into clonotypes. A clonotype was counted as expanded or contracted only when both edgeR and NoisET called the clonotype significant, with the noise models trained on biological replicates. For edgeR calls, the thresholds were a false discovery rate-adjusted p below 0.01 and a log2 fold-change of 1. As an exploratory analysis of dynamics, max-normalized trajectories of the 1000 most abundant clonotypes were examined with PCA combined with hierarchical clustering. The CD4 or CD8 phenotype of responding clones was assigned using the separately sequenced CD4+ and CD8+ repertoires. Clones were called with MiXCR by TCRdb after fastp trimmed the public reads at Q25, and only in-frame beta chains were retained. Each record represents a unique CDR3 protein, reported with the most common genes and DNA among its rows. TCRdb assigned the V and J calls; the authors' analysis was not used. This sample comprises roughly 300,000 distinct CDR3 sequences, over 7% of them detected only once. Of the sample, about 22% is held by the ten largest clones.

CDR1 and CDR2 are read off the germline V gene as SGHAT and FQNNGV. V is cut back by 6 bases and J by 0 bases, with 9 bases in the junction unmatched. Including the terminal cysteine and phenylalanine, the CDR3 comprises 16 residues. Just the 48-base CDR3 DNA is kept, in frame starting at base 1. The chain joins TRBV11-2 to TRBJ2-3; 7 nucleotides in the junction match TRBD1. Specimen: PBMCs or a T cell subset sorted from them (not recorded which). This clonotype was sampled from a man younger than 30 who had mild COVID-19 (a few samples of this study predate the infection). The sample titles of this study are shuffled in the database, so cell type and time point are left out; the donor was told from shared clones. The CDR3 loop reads CASRQQGRTSTDTQYF. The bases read TGTGCCAGCAGACAACAGGGGCGAACTAGCACAGATACGCAGTATTTT.